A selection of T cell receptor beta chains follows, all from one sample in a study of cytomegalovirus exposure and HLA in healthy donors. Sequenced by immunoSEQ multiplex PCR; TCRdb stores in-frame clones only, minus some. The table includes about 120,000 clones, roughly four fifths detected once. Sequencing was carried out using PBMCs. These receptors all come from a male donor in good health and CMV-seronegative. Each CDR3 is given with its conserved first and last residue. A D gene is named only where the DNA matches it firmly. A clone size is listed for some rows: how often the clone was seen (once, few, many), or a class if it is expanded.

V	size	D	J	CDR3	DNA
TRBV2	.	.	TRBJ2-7	CASSGRLKNLDEQYF	TGTGCCAGCAGTGGGAGGCTAAAAAATTTGGACGAGCAGTACTTC
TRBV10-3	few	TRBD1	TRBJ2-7	CAISGTGAHEQYF	TGTGCCATCTCCGGGACAGGGGCCCACGAGCAGTACTTC
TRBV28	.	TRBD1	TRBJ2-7	CASSVTNRGLTYEQYF	TGTGCCAGCAGTGTGACAAACAGGGGGTTGACCTACGAGCAGTACTTC
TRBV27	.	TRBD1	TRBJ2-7	CASSPSLDRGLRGQYF	TGTGCCAGCAGCCCGAGTCTGGACAGGGGTTTACGGGGGCAGTACTTC
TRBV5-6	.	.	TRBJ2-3	CASSSQKETQYF	TGTGCCAGCAGCTCCCAGAAGGAGACGCAGTATTTT
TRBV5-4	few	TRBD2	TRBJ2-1	CASRYESGGPSREQFF	TGTGCCAGCAGATACGAAAGCGGGGGGCCGTCGAGAGAGCAGTTCTTC
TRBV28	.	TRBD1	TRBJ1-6	CASSLWTGRSNSPLHF	TGTGCCAGCAGTCTTTGGACAGGTCGCTCCAATTCACCCCTCCACTTT
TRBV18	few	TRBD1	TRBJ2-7	CASSPPGQGTSEQYF	TGTGCCAGCTCACCCCCCGGACAGGGGACGTCAGAGCAGTACTTC
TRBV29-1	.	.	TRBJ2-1	CSVSRVLGQNEQFF	TGCAGCGTTAGCAGGGTATTGGGGCAGAATGAGCAGTTCTTC
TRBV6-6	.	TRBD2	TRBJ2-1	CASSSGGSSYNEQFF	TGTGCCAGCAGTTCGGGGGGAAGCTCCTACAATGAGCAGTTCTTC
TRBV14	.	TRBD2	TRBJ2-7	CASSQETSGGTKFYEQYF	TGTGCCAGCAGCCAAGAAACTAGCGGGGGGACTAAATTCTACGAGCAGTACTTC
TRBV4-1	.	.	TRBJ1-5	CASSLTDSNQPQHF	TGCGCCAGCAGCCTGACAGATAGCAATCAGCCCCAGCATTTT
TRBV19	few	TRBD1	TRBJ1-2	CASDPGQVNYGYTF	TGTGCCAGTGATCCGGGACAGGTGAACTATGGCTACACCTTC
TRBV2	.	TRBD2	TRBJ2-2	CASMGEGAGELFF	TGTGCCAGCATGGGGGAGGGAGCCGGGGAGCTGTTTTTT
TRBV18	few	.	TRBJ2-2	CASSPRSGELFF	TGTGCCAGCTCACCACGGAGCGGGGAGCTGTTTTTT
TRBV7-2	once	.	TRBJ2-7	CASSRSRESVSYEQYF	TGTGCCAGCAGCCGATCTCGAGAAAGTGTATCCTACGAGCAGTACTTC
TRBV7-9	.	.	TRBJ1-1	CASSLGMGADTEAFF	TGTGCCAGCAGCTTAGGTATGGGGGCGGACACTGAAGCTTTCTTT
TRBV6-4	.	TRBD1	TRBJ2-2	CAGPTLPGTGPSGELFF	TGTGCCGGTCCGACACTCCCAGGGACAGGGCCATCCGGGGAGCTGTTTTTT
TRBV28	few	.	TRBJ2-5	CASSLSSGRQETQYF	TGTGCCAGCAGTTTATCAAGCGGACGACAAGAGACCCAGTACTTC
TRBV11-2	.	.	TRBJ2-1	CASSLGQYLNEQFF	TGTGCCAGCAGCTTGGGACAATATCTCAATGAGCAGTTCTTC
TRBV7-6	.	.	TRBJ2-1	CASSLRDYSLNEQFF	TGTGCCAGCAGCTTGAGAGACTACTCCCTCAATGAGCAGTTCTTC
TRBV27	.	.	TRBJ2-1	CASSLVPDPRFDEQFF	TGTGCCAGCAGTTTAGTGCCCGACCCCAGGTTTGATGAGCAGTTCTTC
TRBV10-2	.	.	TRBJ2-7	CASIQQGVRGEQYF	TGCGCCAGCATACAACAGGGCGTTAGGGGGGAGCAGTACTTC
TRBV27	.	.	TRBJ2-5	CASRDLSQKTQYF	TGTGCCAGCAGAGATCTATCTCAAAAGACCCAGTACTTC
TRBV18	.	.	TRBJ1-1	CASSPRTGGGLNTEAFF	TGTGCCAGCTCACCACGCACGGGGGGGGGATTGAACACTGAAGCTTTCTTT
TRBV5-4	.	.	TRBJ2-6	CASSREGALGANVLTF	TGTGCCAGCAGCCGGGAGGGGGCGCTAGGGGCCAACGTCCTGACTTTC
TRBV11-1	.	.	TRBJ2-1	CASNLSPGVESEQFF	TGTGCCAGCAACCTTAGTCCGGGAGTGGAGAGTGAGCAGTTCTTC
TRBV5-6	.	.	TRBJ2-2	CASSPGSRGNTGELFF	TGTGCCAGCAGCCCCGGTAGCAGGGGGAACACCGGGGAGCTGTTTTTT
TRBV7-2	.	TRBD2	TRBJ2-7	CASSLGTLRTSGTDEQYF	TGTGCCAGCAGCTTAGGTACCTTAAGGACTAGCGGGACTGACGAGCAGTACTTC
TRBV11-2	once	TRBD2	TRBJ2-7	CASSKLAGGNLAYYEQYF	TGTGCCAGCAGCAAACTAGCGGGGGGGAATTTGGCATACTACGAGCAGTACTTC
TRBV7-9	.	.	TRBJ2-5	CASSSGGLGAQYF	TGTGCCAGCAGCTCAGGGGGGTTAGGAGCCCAGTACTTC
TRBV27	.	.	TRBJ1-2	CASSLTGPNYGYTF	TGTGCCAGCAGTTTAACAGGACCGAACTATGGCTACACCTTC